The next 23 T cell receptor beta chains were all read from a single sample in a study of shared clonotypes between healthy human individuals. Sequenced by immunoSEQ multiplex PCR; TCRdb stores in-frame clones only, minus some. This sample has around 940,000 clones; over 75% occur once, and the top ten carry around 1.5%. Sequenced sample: memory CD4+ T cells sorted from blood. Subset in this sample: CD45RA-negative fraction. These receptors all stem from a man younger than 35 in good health.

The CDR3 region has the DNA TGTGCCAGCAGTTTATTGATTCTTGGCGGGGTTGGTGAGCAGTACTTC. Amino acid sequence: CASSLLILGGVGEQYF. The gene calls are TRBV28 and TRBJ2-7; D is possibly TRBD2 (6 bases). The germline V gene encodes CDR1 MDHEN and CDR2 SYDVKM. This CDR3 has 16 residues. V was clipped by 1 base and J by 7 bases, with 20 bases between them.

This chain uses TRBV4-2 with TRBJ2-3; 11 bases match TRBD2. This CDR3 has 14 amino acids. Germline V gives CDR1 LGHNA, CDR2 YNFKEQ. Losses at the gene ends were 2 bases for V and 13 bases for J; bases not matched to a gene: 8. In DNA form, the CDR3 reads TGTGCCAGCAGCCAAAGCAGGACTAGCGGGTTTAAGTATTTT. This translates into CASSQSRTSGFKYF.

With respect to this clone: Other DNA variants within this sample encode the same CDR3. The V gene is TRBV11-2, the J gene TRBJ1-3; D is possibly TRBD1 (5 bases). Trimming removed 5 bases from V and 0 bases from J, with 11 bases in between. Germline loops: CDR1 SGHAT, CDR2 FQNNGV. The CDR3 sequence is 15 residues long. CDR3 bases: TGTGCCAGCAGCCCCGGGGACTTCTCTGGAAACACCATATATTTT. Translated, it gives CASSPGDFSGNTIYF.

The chain couples TRBV7-9 to TRBJ1-2; the D is unclear. V lost 0 bases to trimming and J lost 8 bases, with 13 bases between them. Per germline, CDR1 SEHNR and CDR2 FQNEAQ (reference sequence). CDR3 length equals 14 residues. DNA for the CDR3: TGTGCCAGCAGCTTAGCGGCCTCGGCTTTCGGCTACACCTTC. The encoded protein is CASSLAASAFGYTF.

This clone has a count of ten or more. The V call is TRBV7-9, the J call TRBJ1-1; D not resolved. The CDR3 length is 11 residues. V lost 4 bases, J lost 11 bases, and 11 bases lay in between. CDR1 is SEHNR and CDR2 is FQNEAQ in the germline V gene (reference sequence). The CDR3 DNA reads TGTGCCAGCAGCTCGATCACGGGGGCTTTCTTT. The encoded protein is CASSSITGAFF.

The V call is TRBV7-9, the J call TRBJ1-1, with D unclear. V gave up 6 bases and J gave up 1 base, with 9 bases separating them. CDR3 length: 13 amino acids. CDR1 SEHNR and CDR2 FQNEAQ come from the germline V gene (reference sequence). CDR3 loop: CASSRGWNTEAFF. CDR3 DNA: TGTGCCAGCAGTCGCGGATGGAACACTGAAGCTTTCTTT.

The chain couples TRBV7-2 to TRBJ2-3; D tentatively fits TRBD1 or TRBD2 (5 bases each). This CDR3 contains 14 residues. CDR1 SGHTA and CDR2 FQGNSA come from the germline V gene. V shed 3 bases and J shed 8 bases, with 15 bases lying between them. The CDR3 sequence: CASSFSRDRLTQYF. The CDR3 coding sequence is TGTGCCAGCAGCTTTTCCAGGGACCGCCTTACGCAGTATTTT.

This sequence joins TRBV5-1 and TRBJ1-6; perhaps TRBD1 as D (6 bases). CDR3 length: 16 amino acids. V was cut by 4 bases and J by 0 bases, with 11 bases left in between. CDR1 and CDR2 from the germline V gene are SGHRS and YFSETQ. The CDR3 DNA reads as TGCGCCAGCAGCACAGGGACCAGCTCCTATAATTCACCCCTCCACTTT. It encodes CASSTGTSSYNSPLHF.

The rearrangement uses TRBV7-9 and TRBJ1-1; D ambiguous. The CDR3 is 15 residues long. CDR1 and CDR2 from the germline V gene are SEHNR and FQNEAQ (reference sequence). Trimming took off 2 bases at V and 1 base at J, with 11 bases between the two ends. This CDR3 is CASSLFLGPNTEAFF. DNA of the CDR3: TGTGCCAGCAGCTTATTTCTGGGCCCGAACACTGAAGCTTTCTTT.

The chain's CDR3 is CSVDTDREQYF. CDR3 sequence (DNA): TGCAGCGTCGACACGGACAGGGAGCAGTACTTC. The chain employs TRBV29-1 and TRBJ2-5; 8 nucleotides agree with TRBD1. CDR3 length equals 11 residues. Trimming removed 6 bases from V and 11 bases from J; junction bases left unmatched: 8. Germline CDR1 reads SQVTM; CDR2 reads ANQGSEA.

The chain is built from TRBV15 and TRBJ2-1, with unresolved D. The germline V and J ends were trimmed by 3 bases and 0 bases, with 12 bases remaining between them. The germline gives CDR1 LNHNV, CDR2 YYDKDF (reference sequence). There are 16 residues in the CDR3. This chain's CDR3 is CATSRFRASSYNEQFF. The CDR3 DNA is TGTGCCACCAGCAGGTTTCGAGCGAGCTCCTACAATGAGCAGTTCTTC.

The V and J genes are TRBV7-8 and TRBJ2-3; 8 bases fit TRBD1. Germline CDR1 and CDR2: SGHVS and FQNEAQ. With V trimmed by 3 bases and J by 1 base, 6 bases remained unmatched. The CDR3 is 16 residues long. The CDR3 DNA reads TGTGCCAGCAGCTTCGTGACAGGGGCCGGCACAGATACGCAGTATTTT. It yields the protein CASSFVTGAGTDTQYF.

The chain recombines TRBV19 with TRBJ1-3, with 7 bases lining up with TRBD1. Per the germline V gene, CDR1 is LNHDA and CDR2 is SQIVND (reference sequence). The CDR3 length is 14 residues. The ends lost 6 bases at V and 0 bases at J; junction bases unmatched: 2. Here the CDR3 DNA reads TGTGCCAGTAGACGGACAGGCTCTGGAAACACCATATATTTT. It specifies CASRRTGSGNTIYF.

The chain joins TRBV4-2 to TRBJ1-4, with 9 bases matching TRBD1. CDR3 length: 15 amino acids. From germline, CDR1 is LGHNA and CDR2 YNFKEQ. After removal of 1 base from V and 8 bases from J, the junction contained 5 bases not matched to a gene. CDR3 loop: CASSQVGQGIEKLFF. CDR3 sequence (DNA): TGTGCCAGCAGCCAAGTGGGACAGGGAATCGAAAAACTGTTTTTT.

The chain is built from TRBV12-1 and TRBJ1-4; the table assigns TRBD1, which was not confirmed against the DNA. TRBV12-1 corresponds to a pseudogene. The CDR3 spans 17 residues. CDR3 nucleotides: TGTGCCAGCAGCTTTTCATGGTTGGGGCCAATGAATGAAAAACTGTTTTTT. Residues: CASSFSWLGPMNEKLFF.

The chain has TRBV10-2 and TRBJ1-4; D may be TRBD1 (6 bases). The CDR3 is made up of 13 amino acids. Germline V gene sequence: CDR1 WSHSY, CDR2 SAAADI. V lost 7 bases and J lost 5, with 11 bases in between. Written as DNA, the CDR3 is TGCGCCAGCAAACAGGGCGGGAATGAAAAACTGTTTTTT. It is translated as CASKQGGNEKLFF.

This clone was detected a few times. The V and J genes are TRBV30 and TRBJ1-6; D remains unclear. Germline CDR1 is GTSNPN and CDR2 is SVGIG (reference sequence). The CDR3 sequence is 18 residues long. The V and J ends lost 4 bases and 0 bases respectively, with 19 bases between them. CDR3 sequence (DNA): TGTGCCTGGACAGGTAGTTTATCGCCAAGCTCCTATAATTCACCCCTCCACTTT. Protein: CAWTGSLSPSSYNSPLHF.

J is TRBJ1-6 and V is TRBV6-5; D uncertain. The CDR3 consists of 15 residues. The germline V gene encodes CDR1 MNHEY and CDR2 SVGAGI. The V gene lost 4 bases and the J gene lost 4 bases, with 11 bases spanning the gap. The CDR3 loop reads CASSFNQDYNSPLHF. Written as DNA, the CDR3 is TGTGCCAGCAGTTTCAACCAGGATTATAATTCACCCCTCCACTTT.

The rearrangement uses TRBV5-1 and TRBJ1-5, with unresolved D. The CDR3 has 14 amino acids. The germline V and J ends were trimmed by 2 bases and 1 base, with 7 bases remaining between them. Germline CDR1 SGHRS, CDR2 YFSETQ. The CDR3 nucleotides are TGCGCCAGCAGCTTTCAGGAGAGCAATCAGCCCCAGCATTTT. Residues: CASSFQESNQPQHF.

With respect to this clone: Possible read error: a much larger clone is one base away. The chain couples TRBV5-4 to TRBJ2-5; 7 bases are shared with TRBD1. The V segment lost 4 bases and the J segment 1 base; nucleotides outside the gene matches: 4. CDR3 length: 14 amino acids. CDR1 is SGHNT, CDR2 YYREEE, per germline (reference sequence). The CDR3 DNA follows: TGTGCCAGCAGCCCCACAGGGGTCCAAGAGACCCAGTACTTC. Residues: CASSPTGVQETQYF.

In its sample, this clone was seen many times. The rearrangement joins TRBV2 to TRBJ2-2; 8 bases align to TRBD1. CDR3 length: 15 amino acids. The germline CDR1 and CDR2 sequences are SNHLY and FYNNEI. With 7 bases clipped from V and 6 bases from J, the junction kept 10 bases outside the gene matches. The CDR3 is CASNYRTGFPGELFF. The CDR3 DNA sequence: TGTGCCAGCAATTATAGGACAGGGTTTCCCGGGGAGCTGTTTTTT. Variable domain in full (rest from reference TRBV2 and TRBJ2-2): EPEVTQTPSHQVTQMGQEVILRCVPISNHLYFYWYRQILGQKVEFLVSFYNNEISEKSEIFDDQFSVERPDGSNFTLKIRSTKLEDSAMYFCASNYRTGFPGELFFGEGSRLTVL.

This clone was counted a few times. The chain has TRBV27 and TRBJ2-4, with a tentative D call TRBD1 (5 bases). Germline CDR1 and CDR2: MNHEY and SMNVEV (reference sequence). The V end was cut by 3 bases, the J end by 7 bases, with 10 bases between. The CDR3 consists of 13 residues. For the CDR3, the DNA is TGTGCCAGCAGTTTGGACCCAGGGAACATTCAGTACTTC. It yields the protein CASSLDPGNIQYF.

This clone was picked up one time. V is TRBV7-8 and J is TRBJ2-7; 7 bases are shared with TRBD1. The germline V gene encodes CDR1 SGHVS and CDR2 FQNEAQ. The CDR3 runs 15 residues. V gave up 3 bases and J gave up 3 bases; unmatched junction bases: 8. The CDR3 bases are TGTGCCAGCAGCTTGAGCCGGGACAGATTCTACGAGCAGTACTTC. Its translation: CASSLSRDRFYEQYF.